The rows below give T cell receptor beta chains drawn from one sample of a study of cytomegalovirus exposure and HLA in healthy donors. Sequencing was performed with immunoSEQ multiplex PCR; in TCRdb, only in-frame clones are kept and a portion is missing. The sample comprises around 68,000 clones, about 70% of which are singletons, and 10% to 11% rests with the top ten. Sequenced input: PBMCs. The receptors originated from a young woman in good health and CMV-seronegative. CDR3s include the opening cysteine and the closing phenylalanine or tryptophan. The order of the fields is CDR3 DNA, CDR3 protein, clone size, J gene, V gene, D gene. A D gene is named only where the DNA matches it firmly. Clone sizes are given selectively: once, few, many, or a class where the clone is expanded.

TGTGCCAGCAGCAAAGTGAGTAGGGGCCGGCACAATCAGCCCCAGCATTTT	CASSKVSRGRHNQPQHF	few	TRBJ1-5	TRBV21-1	NA
TGTGCCAGCTCCCCCACATCAATCTCTGGAAACACCATATATTTT	CASSPTSISGNTIYF	NA	TRBJ1-3	TRBV18	NA
TGTGCCTGGAGTGTAAATCCCGTCTATGGCTACACCTTC	CAWSVNPVYGYTF	NA	TRBJ1-2	TRBV30	NA
TGCGCCAGCAGCTTGTCCGGGGGGTACAATGAGCAGTTCTTC	CASSLSGGYNEQFF	NA	TRBJ2-1	TRBV5-1	TRBD2
TGCAGCGTTGGGGGGACAGGGGGATCGTCAGGCTATGGCTACACCTTC	CSVGGTGGSSGYGYTF	NA	TRBJ1-2	TRBV29-1	TRBD1
TGTGCCCAGAGGGGGATACGGCGGCTAGCCAAAAACATTCAGTACTTC	CAQRGIRRLAKNIQYF	once	TRBJ2-4	TRBV9	NA
TGTGCCAGCAGCTTAGAGGGCGACTCTGGAAACACCATATATTTT	CASSLEGDSGNTIYF	medium-sized	TRBJ1-3	TRBV11-2	NA
TGCGCCAGCAGCCAAGCTACCGCCCCCTCTGGAAACACCATATATTTT	CASSQATAPSGNTIYF	NA	TRBJ1-3	TRBV4-3	NA
TGTGCCAGCAGCTTACGACTAGCGGAGACCCAGTACTTC	CASSLRLAETQYF	NA	TRBJ2-5	TRBV7-3	TRBD2
TGTGCCAGCAGCTCCGGACAGGGGACTACCTACGAGCAGTACTTC	CASSSGQGTTYEQYF	few	TRBJ2-7	TRBV5-4	TRBD1
TGCGCCAGCAGCCACTCCGGGACAGGGGAGTCCTACGAGCAGTACTTC	CASSHSGTGESYEQYF	large	TRBJ2-7	TRBV4-3	TRBD1
TGTGCCAGCAGCGTAGACCAGGCGGGGACTGAAGCTTTCTTT	CASSVDQAGTEAFF	NA	TRBJ1-1	TRBV9	NA
TGTGCCAGCAGCTTGGCCCCCGTCTCTGGAAACACCATATATTTT	CASSLAPVSGNTIYF	once	TRBJ1-3	TRBV5-4	NA
TGTGCCAGCAGTGATCGGGACAGGACCTACGAGCAGTACTTC	CASSDRDRTYEQYF	few	TRBJ2-7	TRBV6-1	TRBD1
TGTGCCAGCAGCCAAGTGGACTCCTATGGCTACACCTTC	CASSQVDSYGYTF	NA	TRBJ1-2	TRBV4-2	NA
TGTGCCAGCAGCCAGAATCGGGACACCGGGGAGCTGTTTTTT	CASSQNRDTGELFF	NA	TRBJ2-2	TRBV14	NA
TGTGCCAGCAGCTTAGGGGGGACAGGGGGCACTGAAGCTTTCTTT	CASSLGGTGGTEAFF	NA	TRBJ1-1	TRBV7-8	TRBD1
TGTGCCAGCTCACCACTCCGGGGGAAGAACACTGAAGCTTTCTTT	CASSPLRGKNTEAFF	few	TRBJ1-1	TRBV18	NA
TGCGCCAGCAGCCCTATCCCGGGAGCTTACAATGAGCAGTTCTTC	CASSPIPGAYNEQFF	NA	TRBJ2-1	TRBV5-1	NA
TGTGCTAGCAGCCCAGGGCGGACTAGCGGGGGGCGAAATGAGCAGTTCTTC	CASSPGRTSGGRNEQFF	NA	TRBJ2-1	TRBV7-7	TRBD2
TGTGCCAGCCAGGGACAGGAGATAGGAGGCTACACCTTC	CASQGQEIGGYTF	once	TRBJ1-2	TRBV2	TRBD1
TGTGCCAGCAGGCTAGGAAGGGGCGTTTCACCTGAAAAACTGTTTTTT	CASRLGRGVSPEKLFF	NA	TRBJ1-4	TRBV7-2	NA
TGTGCCAGCAGCCCAACGCCAGGAACGCAGTATTTT	CASSPTPGTQYF	NA	TRBJ2-3	TRBV7-2	NA
TGTGCCAGCAGCCGGACAGGGCTGAACACTGAAGCTTTCTTT	CASSRTGLNTEAFF	NA	TRBJ1-1	TRBV5-6	TRBD1
TGTGCCAGCAGCTTACACAGGGGGATCTATAATTCACCCCTCCACTTT	CASSLHRGIYNSPLHF	NA	TRBJ1-6	TRBV7-8	TRBD1
TGTGCCAGCCAACGCCCGGGACAGACGACCTATGGCTACACCTTC	CASQRPGQTTYGYTF	NA	TRBJ1-2	TRBV6-6	TRBD1
TGTGCCAGCACCCTACCAGGGCTCTTCACCGGGGAGCTGTTTTTT	CASTLPGLFTGELFF	NA	TRBJ2-2	TRBV7-9	NA
TGTGCCAGCAGCCCCCAGGGACAGGGGAGCTATGGCTACACCTTC	CASSPQGQGSYGYTF	NA	TRBJ1-2	TRBV7-8	TRBD1
TGTGCCAGCAGTCGGGGGGGCGGTGAGCAGTTCTTC	CASSRGGGEQFF	NA	TRBJ2-1	TRBV6-4	TRBD2
TGTGCCAGCAGCCGGTCCCTCAATTCACCCCTCCACTTT	CASSRSLNSPLHF	few	TRBJ1-6	TRBV27	NA
TGTGCCATCAGTGGGGGGGGAGTGAATGGCTACACCTTC	CAISGGGVNGYTF	once	TRBJ1-2	TRBV10-3	NA
TGTGCCAGCAGCGTGGGACACCCTGGGGATACGCAGTATTTT	CASSVGHPGDTQYF	NA	TRBJ2-3	TRBV9	NA
TGCGCCAGCAGCCGGGGGGCTAGCGGGGGGACCTTGGAAGAGACCCAGTACTTC	CASSRGASGGTLEETQYF	NA	TRBJ2-5	TRBV5-1	TRBD2
TGCAGCGTTGGGGGACAGCTGAATGAAAAACTGTTTTTT	CSVGGQLNEKLFF	few	TRBJ1-4	TRBV29-1	TRBD1
TGTGCCAGTAGTAGCGGGGGGGTCTACGAGCAGTACTTC	CASSSGGVYEQYF	few	TRBJ2-7	TRBV19	TRBD2
TGTGCCAGTAGTCCTCCGGGGATTAGCAATCAGCCCCAGCATTTT	CASSPPGISNQPQHF	many	TRBJ1-5	TRBV19	NA
TGTGCCAGTATTTCTGTAATGAACACTGAAGCTTTCTTT	CASISVMNTEAFF	NA	TRBJ1-1	TRBV19	NA
TGTGCCAGCAGCCCAAAGGGGGCTTTTAATGAAAAACTGTTTTTT	CASSPKGAFNEKLFF	once	TRBJ1-4	TRBV4-2	TRBD1
TGTGCCAGCAGCGGGCAGGTGGGCCTTCCCCACGAGCAGTACTTC	CASSGQVGLPHEQYF	NA	TRBJ2-7	TRBV7-8	NA
TGTGCCAGCAGGACGGCGGGACAGCATTCCTTC	CASRTAGQHSF	NA	TRBJ1-2	TRBV6-1	TRBD1
TGCAGCGTTGACCTCCGGCGGGAGGGGCTGGGGTATTTT	CSVDLRREGLGYF	NA	TRBJ2-3	TRBV29-1	TRBD2
TGTGCCAGCAGTCCTACCTCGGGACAGACCTACTATGGCTACACCTTC	CASSPTSGQTYYGYTF	NA	TRBJ1-2	TRBV28	TRBD1
TGTGCCAGCAGCCGTGGGACACTCTACGAGCAGTACTTC	CASSRGTLYEQYF	NA	TRBJ2-7	TRBV28	NA
TGTGCCAGCAGCCTCTATCCAGGGGCCCCCTATAATTCACCCCTCCACTTT	CASSLYPGAPYNSPLHF	NA	TRBJ1-6	TRBV27	NA
TGCGCCAGCAGCTATACCGGGACAGGAGAAGAAAAACTGTTTTTT	CASSYTGTGEEKLFF	NA	TRBJ1-4	TRBV5-1	TRBD1
TGTGCCAGCAGCACAGGGGGCGGACAGGGATTCTACGAGCAGTACTTC	CASSTGGGQGFYEQYF	NA	TRBJ2-7	TRBV7-9	TRBD1
TGTGCCAGCAGTGACTCGATAGAGGGCTCGAAAGGCTACACCTTC	CASSDSIEGSKGYTF	NA	TRBJ1-2	TRBV6-4	NA
TGTGCCAGCAGCTTAGTTGGAGGTAGCGGGGGGGCAGGGGAGCAGTACTTC	CASSLVGGSGGAGEQYF	NA	TRBJ2-7	TRBV7-2	TRBD2
TGTGCCAGCAGCTACGGACAGAGCACAGATACGCAGTATTTT	CASSYGQSTDTQYF	many	TRBJ2-3	TRBV5-8	NA
TGTGCCAGCAGCCTCGGACAGGGGCCCGAAAAACTGTTTTTT	CASSLGQGPEKLFF	NA	TRBJ1-4	TRBV7-6	TRBD1
TGCGCCAGCAGCTTGGGTAGGGGTGTGCGGGGAGCCCTCACAGATACGCAGTATTTT	CASSLGRGVRGALTDTQYF	few	TRBJ2-3	TRBV5-1	NA
TGCGCCAGCAGCTTGCCTAGCGGGGGTACTAGCACAGATACGCAGTATTTT	CASSLPSGGTSTDTQYF	NA	TRBJ2-3	TRBV5-1	TRBD2
TGTGCCAGTCGACAGCAACCAGTCACCGGGGAGCTGTTTTTT	CASRQQPVTGELFF	few	TRBJ2-2	TRBV6-5	NA
TGTGCCAGTAATGACAGGGCCTATAATTCACCCCTCCACTTT	CASNDRAYNSPLHF	NA	TRBJ1-6	TRBV19	TRBD1